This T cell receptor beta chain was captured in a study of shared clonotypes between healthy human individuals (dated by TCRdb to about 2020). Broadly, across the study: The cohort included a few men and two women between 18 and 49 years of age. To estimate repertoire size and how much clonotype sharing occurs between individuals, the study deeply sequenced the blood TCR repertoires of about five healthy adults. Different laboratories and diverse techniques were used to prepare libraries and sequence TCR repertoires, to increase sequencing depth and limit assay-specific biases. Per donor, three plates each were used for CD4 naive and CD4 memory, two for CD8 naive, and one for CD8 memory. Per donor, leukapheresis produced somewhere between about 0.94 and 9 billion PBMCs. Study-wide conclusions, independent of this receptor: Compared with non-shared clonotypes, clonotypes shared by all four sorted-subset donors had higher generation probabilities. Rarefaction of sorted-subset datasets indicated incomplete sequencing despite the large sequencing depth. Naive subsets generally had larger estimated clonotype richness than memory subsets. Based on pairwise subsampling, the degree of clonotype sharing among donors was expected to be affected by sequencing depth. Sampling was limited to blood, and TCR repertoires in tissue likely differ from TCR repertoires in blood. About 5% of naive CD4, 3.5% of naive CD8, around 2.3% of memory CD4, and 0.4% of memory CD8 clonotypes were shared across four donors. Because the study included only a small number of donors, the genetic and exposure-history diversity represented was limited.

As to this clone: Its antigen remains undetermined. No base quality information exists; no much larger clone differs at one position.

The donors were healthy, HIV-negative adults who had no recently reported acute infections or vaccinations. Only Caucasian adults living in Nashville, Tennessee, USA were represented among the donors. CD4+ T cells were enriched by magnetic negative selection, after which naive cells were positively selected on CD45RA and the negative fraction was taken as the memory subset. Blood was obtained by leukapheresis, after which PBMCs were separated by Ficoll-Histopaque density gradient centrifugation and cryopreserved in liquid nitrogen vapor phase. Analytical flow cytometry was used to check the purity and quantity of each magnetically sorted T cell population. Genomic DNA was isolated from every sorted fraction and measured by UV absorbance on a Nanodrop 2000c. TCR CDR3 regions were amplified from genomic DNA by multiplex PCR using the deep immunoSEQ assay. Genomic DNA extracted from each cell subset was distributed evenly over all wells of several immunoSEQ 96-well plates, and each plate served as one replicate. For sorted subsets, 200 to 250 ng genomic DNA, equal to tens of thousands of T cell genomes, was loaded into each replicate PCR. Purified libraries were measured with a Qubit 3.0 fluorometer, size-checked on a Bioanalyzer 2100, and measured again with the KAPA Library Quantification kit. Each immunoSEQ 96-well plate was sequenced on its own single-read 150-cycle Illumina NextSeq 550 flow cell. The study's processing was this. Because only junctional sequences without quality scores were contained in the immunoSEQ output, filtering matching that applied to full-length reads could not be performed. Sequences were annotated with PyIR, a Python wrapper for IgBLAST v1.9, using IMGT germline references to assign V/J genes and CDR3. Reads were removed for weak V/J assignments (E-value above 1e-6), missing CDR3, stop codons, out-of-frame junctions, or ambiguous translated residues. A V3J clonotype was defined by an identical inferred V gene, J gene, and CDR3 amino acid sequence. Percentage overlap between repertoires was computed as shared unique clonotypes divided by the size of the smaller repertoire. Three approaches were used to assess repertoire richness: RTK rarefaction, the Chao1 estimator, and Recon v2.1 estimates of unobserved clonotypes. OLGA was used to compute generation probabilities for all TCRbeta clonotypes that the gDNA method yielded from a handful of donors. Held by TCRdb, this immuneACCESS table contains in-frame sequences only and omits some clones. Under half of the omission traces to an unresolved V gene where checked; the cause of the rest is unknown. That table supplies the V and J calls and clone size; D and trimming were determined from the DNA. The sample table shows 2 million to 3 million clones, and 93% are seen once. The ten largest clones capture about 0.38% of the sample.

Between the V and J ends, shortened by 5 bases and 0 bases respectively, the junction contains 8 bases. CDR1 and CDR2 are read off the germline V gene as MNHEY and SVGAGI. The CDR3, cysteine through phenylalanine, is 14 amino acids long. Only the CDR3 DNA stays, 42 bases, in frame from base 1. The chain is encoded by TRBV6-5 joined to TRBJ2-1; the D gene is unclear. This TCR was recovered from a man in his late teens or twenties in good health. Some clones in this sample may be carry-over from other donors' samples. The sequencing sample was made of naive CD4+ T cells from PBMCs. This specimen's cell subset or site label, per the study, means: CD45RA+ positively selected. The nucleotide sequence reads TGTGCCAGCAGTAGCCGGAGCTCCTACAATGAGCAGTTCTTC. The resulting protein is CASSSRSSYNEQFF.